The 32 T cell receptor beta chains below come from one sample, sequenced in a study of shared T cell receptors in the human thymus. Repertoires were generated with immunoSEQ multiplex PCR, while TCRdb's copy carries only in-frame clones and drops some. The data show hundreds of thousands of clones, with around 87% seen just once and approximately 0.01% held by the top ten. This sample was also put to use in a study of human thymus T cells.

The sample taken for sequencing was thymocytes. The receptor source for this set is a boy less than two years old with a congenital heart defect.

V is TRBV21-1 and J is TRBJ2-1; the table's TRBD1 call for D was not verified on the DNA. TRBV21-1 is a pseudogene segment. The CDR3 is 15 residues long. CDR3 protein: CASREDRGIDNEQFF. The DNA of the CDR3 is TGTGCCAGCCGCGAGGACAGGGGGATCGACAATGAGCAGTTCTTC.

This clone was observed once. The chain employs TRBV4-2 and TRBJ1-4; 9 nucleotides match TRBD1. V was pared by 1 base and J by 8 bases, with 17 bases of the junction left unmatched. The CDR3 spans 19 residues. CDR1 and CDR2 from the germline V gene are LGHNA and YNFKEQ. This chain's CDR3 is CASSQVPGTGKVLGEKLFF. In nucleotides, the CDR3 is TGTGCCAGCAGCCAAGTCCCAGGGACAGGGAAGGTGCTTGGCGAAAAACTGTTTTTT.

This clone appeared once. The chain recombines TRBV10-2 with TRBJ2-4, with a tentative D call TRBD2 (6 bases). Germline CDR1 is WSHSY and CDR2 is SAAADI. This CDR3 spans 17 amino acids. Trimming took off 7 bases at V and 1 base at J, with 20 bases between the two ends. In DNA form, the CDR3 reads TGCGCCAGCACGAGACCACTAGGGACTTGGGCCAAAAACATTCAGTACTTC. This encodes CASTRPLGTWAKNIQYF.

The J gene is TRBJ1-1, the V gene TRBV28; TRBD1 is a possible D gene (5 bases). The CDR3 has 16 amino acids. The ends were cut back, 5 bases at V and 0 bases at J, with 16 bases in the middle. Germline lookup yields CDR1 MDHEN and CDR2 SYDVKM. The CDR3 is CASSPPHPDMNTEAFF. The CDR3 DNA is TGTGCCAGCAGTCCGCCGCACCCGGACATGAACACTGAAGCTTTCTTT.

The rearrangement links TRBV18 to TRBJ1-5; 9 bases map to TRBD1. Germline values: CDR1 KGHSH, CDR2 LQKENI. Germline trimming cut 3 bases from V and 6 bases from J; bases unmatched to any gene: 3. The CDR3 contains 14 residues. CDR3 region: CASSPDRGGQPQHF. The CDR3 region has the DNA TGTGCCAGCTCACCGGACAGGGGCGGTCAGCCCCAGCATTTT.

The chain has TRBV7-6 and TRBJ2-7; 8 bases match TRBD2. The V segment lost 2 bases and the J segment 1 base; nucleotides outside the gene matches: 13. The CDR3 has 18 residues. Germline-derived CDR1 and CDR2 are SGHVS and FNYEAQ. CDR3 bases: TGTGCCAGCAGCTTACGGCACACGGGGGGGGGCCCGTCCTACGAGCAGTACTTC. Its protein is CASSLRHTGGGPSYEQYF.

The chain is built from TRBV7-2 and TRBJ2-5; 9 bases align to TRBD2. The germline gives CDR1 SGHTA, CDR2 FQGNSA. Trimming took 1 base from V and 5 from J; bases not matched to a gene: 8. The CDR3 runs to 16 residues. Here the CDR3 reads CASSLVQRGEGETQYF. The CDR3, as DNA: TGTGCCAGCAGCTTAGTCCAGCGGGGGGAGGGCGAGACCCAGTACTTC.

This chain joins TRBV10-3 and TRBJ2-5; TRBD1 might be the D (6 bases). Germline V CDR1 and CDR2: ENHRY, SYGVKD. The CDR3 is 14 amino acids. V was clipped by 0 bases and J by 5 bases, with 10 bases between them. In nucleotides, the CDR3 is TGTGCCATCAGTGAGTCCCAGGGGATGGAGACCCAGTACTTC. This translates into CAISESQGMETQYF.

The chain recombines TRBV25-1 with TRBJ2-1; TRBD1 matches at 12 bases. The CDR3 totals 16 residues. Unmatched junction bases numbered 13, after V lost 6 bases and J lost 10 bases. CDR1 and CDR2 (germline): MGHDK, SYGVNS. The CDR3 here is CASSPPGTGGRGEQFF. The CDR3 bases are TGTGCCAGCAGCCCCCCCGGGACAGGGGGCCGTGGGGAGCAGTTCTTC.

The chain employs TRBV10-2 and TRBJ1-5; no reliable D call. CDR1 and CDR2 from the germline V gene are WSHSY and SAAADI. V was pared by 9 bases and J by 0 bases, with 9 bases between. CDR3 length equals 13 residues. The CDR3 DNA is TGCGCCAGTACACGCCATAGCAATCAGCCCCAGCATTTT. Its protein is CASTRHSNQPQHF.

This chain links TRBV13 with TRBJ2-1, with D possibly matching TRBD1 (6 bases). Germline V gene sequence: CDR1 PRHDT, CDR2 FYEKMQ (reference sequence). V lost 3 bases, J lost 6 bases, and 9 bases lay in between. The CDR3 consists of 13 residues. This CDR3 is CASSFVRGNEQFF. CDR3 sequence (DNA): TGTGCCAGCAGCTTCGTCAGGGGCAATGAGCAGTTCTTC.

J is TRBJ1-1 and V is TRBV19; possibly TRBD1 for D (6 bases). Germline loops: CDR1 LNHDA, CDR2 SQIVND (reference sequence). The ends were cut back, 10 bases at V and 6 bases at J, with 12 bases in the middle. The CDR3 extends over 11 amino acids. The chain's CDR3 is CATLGGAEAFF. Written as DNA, the CDR3 is TGTGCCACCCTAGGGGGTGCTGAAGCTTTCTTT.

This sequence joins TRBV6-5 and TRBJ1-1; perhaps TRBD1 as D (5 bases). This CDR3 has 13 amino acids. Trimming pared 8 bases from V and 5 bases from J, leaving 15 bases between. The germline V gene encodes CDR1 MNHEY and CDR2 SVGAGI. The CDR3 DNA reads as TGTGCCAGCTCCTCCGCGGGGGGGACTGAAGCTTTCTTT. This codes for CASSSAGGTEAFF.

The chain joins TRBV7-8 to TRBJ2-4; TRBD2 matches 9 bases. The CDR3 spans 22 residues. The V gene end was trimmed by 1 base and the J gene end by 2 bases; junction bases not matched to a gene: 21. Germline CDR1 is SGHVS and CDR2 is FQNEAQ. The CDR3 region is CASSLGGGGLAWEDLPKNIQYF. The CDR3 bases are TGTGCCAGCAGCTTAGGGGGCGGGGGACTAGCCTGGGAGGACCTTCCCAAAAACATTCAGTACTTC.

This clone was observed a few times. The chain is built from TRBV27 and TRBJ1-5; D possibly corresponds to TRBD1 (5 bases). Germline V gene lookup returns CDR1 MNHEY and CDR2 SMNVEV (reference sequence). CDR3 length: 16 residues. Trimming stripped 3 bases from V and 3 bases from J, with 15 bases between. This CDR3 is CASSFRGTHLNQPQHF. The CDR3 DNA reads TGTGCCAGCAGTTTTCGGGGGACTCATCTCAATCAGCCCCAGCATTTT.

This sequence joins TRBV19 and TRBJ2-3; 9 bases are shared with TRBD2. Germline CDR1 is LNHDA and CDR2 is SQIVND (reference sequence). The CDR3 length is 18 residues. The V segment lost 5 bases and the J segment 4 bases; nucleotides outside the gene matches: 16. The CDR3 spells CASSPIAGVDSSADTQYF. The CDR3 coding sequence is TGTGCCAGTAGTCCTATAGCGGGAGTGGATTCTAGCGCAGATACGCAGTATTTT.

The chain has TRBV19 and TRBJ1-2, with D possibly being TRBD1 (5 bases). There are 16 residues in the CDR3. The germline V gene encodes CDR1 LNHDA and CDR2 SQIVND (reference sequence). V lost 9 bases and J lost 2, with 22 bases in between. Written as DNA, the CDR3 is TGTGCCAGCAAATACACCCCTGACAGACCCAACTATGGCTACACCTTC. It specifies CASKYTPDRPNYGYTF. Full variable domain (remainder filled in from reference TRBV19 and TRBJ1-2): DGGITQSPKYLFRKEGQNVTLSCEQNLNHDAMYWYRQDPGQGLRLIYYSQIVNDFQKGDIAEGYSVSREKKESFPLTVTSAQKNPTAFYLCASKYTPDRPNYGYTFGSGTRLTVV.

The rearrangement uses TRBV14 and TRBJ2-7; D perhaps matches TRBD1 (5 bases). V dropped 0 bases and J dropped 5 bases, with 5 bases sitting between them. The CDR3 contains 12 residues. The V gene's germline CDR1 is SGHDN and CDR2 FVKESK. The CDR3 region has the DNA TGTGCCAGCAGCCAAGAGGGGCACGAGCAGTACTTC. Translating it yields CASSQEGHEQYF.

The V gene is TRBV27, the J gene TRBJ2-1; possibly TRBD2 for D (5 bases). The germline V and J ends were trimmed by 1 base and 3 bases, with 16 bases remaining between them. The CDR3 has 17 amino acids. Germline loops: CDR1 MNHEY, CDR2 SMNVEV (reference sequence). CDR3 loop: CASSLFSLGKYYNEQFF. In DNA, the CDR3 is TGTGCCAGCAGTTTATTCTCTCTCGGGAAATACTACAATGAGCAGTTCTTC.

The chain combines TRBV2 with TRBJ2-3; 16 nucleotides line up with TRBD2. This CDR3 spans 19 amino acids. J lost 0 bases, V lost 2 bases, and 5 bases had no gene match. Germline V gives CDR1 SNHLY, CDR2 FYNNEI. As DNA, the CDR3 is TGTGCCAGCAGTGAATTAGGGACTAGCGGGAGGGCTAGCACAGATACGCAGTATTTT. It is translated as CASSELGTSGRASTDTQYF.

This chain joins TRBV15 and TRBJ1-5, with a weak D call TRBD1 (5 bases). V shed 0 bases and J shed 10 bases, with 10 bases lying between them. CDR1 and CDR2 from the germline V gene are LNHNV and YYDKDF (reference sequence). The CDR3 extends over 13 amino acids. Here the CDR3 reads CATSRDSDSPQHF. In nucleotides, the CDR3 is TGTGCCACCAGCAGAGATTCTGACAGCCCCCAGCATTTT.

The V call is TRBV5-1, the J call TRBJ2-7, with TRBD2 matching 14 bases. V was clipped by 0 bases and J by 4 bases; unmatched bases: 18. Germline CDR1 SGHRS, CDR2 YFSETQ. The length of the CDR3 is 21 residues. CDR3 amino acids: CASSLAQNKGLAGAEVYEQYF. The CDR3 bases are TGCGCCAGCAGCTTGGCCCAGAATAAGGGACTAGCGGGAGCAGAAGTATACGAGCAGTACTTC.

V and J are TRBV5-6 and TRBJ1-2, with TRBD1 identical over 7 bases. The J segment lost 0 bases and the V segment lost 3 bases, leaving 5 bases of the junction unmatched. Germline lookup yields CDR1 SGHDT and CDR2 YYEEEE. CDR3 length: 15 amino acids. The CDR3 protein is CASSSGTASNYGYTF. The CDR3 DNA reads as TGTGCCAGCAGCTCCGGGACAGCCTCTAACTATGGCTACACCTTC. The full variable domain, with the rest looked up from reference TRBV5-6 and TRBJ1-2, is DAGVTQSPTHLIKTRGQQVTLRCSPKSGHDTVSWYQQALGQGPQFIFQYYEEEERQRGNFPDRFSGHQFPNYSSELNVNALLLGDSALYLCASSSGTASNYGYTFGSGTRLTVV.

The genes are TRBV9 and TRBJ1-2; the match to TRBD1 covers 8 bases. V lost 0 bases, J lost 3 bases, and 10 bases stayed unmatched. This CDR3 has 17 residues. CDR1 and CDR2 (germline): SGDLS, YYNGEE. CDR3 coding DNA: TGTGCCAGCAGCGTAGAGAGTACCGGGACAGGATACTATGGCTACACCTTC. It encodes CASSVESTGTGYYGYTF.

This chain joins TRBV18 and TRBJ1-2, with D perhaps matching TRBD1 (6 bases). This CDR3 region has 12 residues. Germline CDR1 reads KGHSH; CDR2 reads LQKENI. Trimming removed 2 bases at V and 6 bases at J, with 7 bases between. For the CDR3, the DNA is TGTGCCAGCTCACCAGCAGGGGATGGCTACACCTTC. Amino acid sequence: CASSPAGDGYTF.

The genes are TRBV11-2 and TRBJ1-4; 11 bases are a match to TRBD1. This CDR3 is built from 16 residues. With V trimmed by 2 bases and J by 6 bases, 5 bases remained unmatched. Germline CDR1 reads SGHAT; CDR2 reads FQNNGV. The CDR3 sequence is CASSLYRTGGYEKLFF. The CDR3 DNA is TGTGCCAGCAGCTTATACAGGACAGGGGGCTATGAAAAACTGTTTTTT.

The rearrangement uses TRBV27 and TRBJ2-2, with 11 bases matching TRBD1. The J segment lost 6 bases and the V segment lost 3 bases, leaving 9 bases of the junction unmatched. The CDR3 has 17 residues. The V gene's germline CDR1 is MNHEY and CDR2 SMNVEV (reference sequence). The CDR3 bases are TGTGCCAGCAGTTTGTACCCCGGACAGGGGGCCTCCGGGGAGCTGTTTTTT. Protein sequence: CASSLYPGQGASGELFF.

V and J are TRBV7-9 and TRBJ1-2; the D gene is possibly TRBD1 (5 bases). Germline V gene sequence: CDR1 SEHNR, CDR2 FQNEAQ (reference sequence). CDR3 length: 15 amino acids. Trimming left V 3 bases short and J 3 bases short, with 14 bases between. CDR3 DNA: TGTGCCAGCAGCTTCGGCAGGGATTCAGACTATGGCTACACCTTC. This translates into CASSFGRDSDYGYTF.

CDR3 DNA sequence: TGTGCCAGCAGCCCAATGCTAGCGGGAGGCGAGCAGTACTTC. It is translated as CASSPMLAGGEQYF. The chain joins TRBV13 to TRBJ2-7, with 11 bases aligning to TRBD2. With V trimmed by 5 bases and J by 6 bases, 6 bases remained unmatched. Germline CDR1 reads PRHDT; CDR2 reads FYEKMQ (reference sequence). This CDR3 spans 14 amino acids.

The chain links TRBV5-6 to TRBJ2-2; possibly TRBD1 for D (6 bases). The CDR3 extends over 19 amino acids. V lost 5 bases to trimming and J lost 1 base, with 24 bases between them. From germline, CDR1 is SGHDT and CDR2 YYEEEE. The CDR3 nucleotides read TGTGCCAGCAGTCCAAAACAGGACCAAGGGGGAAAGAACACCGGGGAGCTGTTTTTT. It encodes CASSPKQDQGGKNTGELFF.

The V and J genes are TRBV27 and TRBJ2-5, with D uncertain. The germline CDR1 and CDR2 sequences are MNHEY and SMNVEV (reference sequence). The CDR3 is 17 residues long. Deletions cut 10 bases from V and 2 bases from J, with 26 bases between. CDR3 coding DNA: TGTGCCAACCCGCACCCCGGCGGCCCCGCCCCGCAAGAGACCCAGTACTTC. Its protein product is CANPHPGGPAPQETQYF.

The chain joins TRBV4-2 to TRBJ2-1; possibly TRBD2 for D (5 bases). Germline CDR1 and CDR2: LGHNA and YNFKEQ. The CDR3 is 17 amino acids. The V gene lost 2 bases and the J gene lost 2 bases, with 16 bases spanning the gap. CDR3 nucleotide sequence: TGTGCCAGCAGCCAAAAGGCGAGGGAGAGGGCCTACAATGAGCAGTTCTTC. It translates to CASSQKARERAYNEQFF.